This entry lists 29 T cell receptor beta chains sequenced from one sample in a study of beta chain features in type 1 diabetes. All of the isolated RNA was reverse transcribed, so expressed TCRB transcripts were sequenced. The method was immunoSEQ multiplex PCR; TCRdb's version includes in-frame clones alone and lacks a portion of them. The sample yields roughly 170,000 clones, roughly an eighth seen once. Sequences were obtained from central memory CD4+ T cells from blood. These receptors were obtained from a woman aged 18-30 years in good health.

This clone was seen more than once but under ten times. The chain links TRBV4-2 to TRBJ2-2; D perhaps matches TRBD2 (5 bases). V lost 0 bases to trimming and J lost 7 bases, with 18 bases between them. The CDR3 has 17 amino acids. The V gene's germline CDR1 is LGHNA and CDR2 YNFKEQ. CDR3 sequence (DNA): TGTGCCAGCAGCCAAGAGGTCACTAGATGGGTGATCGGGGAGCTGTTTTTT. This encodes CASSQEVTRWVIGELFF.

This clone occurred a few times. The rearrangement uses TRBV7-9 and TRBJ2-1, with 8 bases lining up with TRBD2. The CDR3 is made up of 15 amino acids. CDR1 is SEHNR and CDR2 is FQNEAQ in the germline V gene (reference sequence). The V segment lost 7 bases and the J segment 7 bases; nucleotides outside the gene matches: 12. The CDR3 region is CASTRDGSGDNEQFF. In DNA, the CDR3 is TGTGCCAGCACCCGAGATGGTAGCGGGGATAATGAGCAGTTCTTC.

This clone was recorded many times. The chain combines TRBV29-1 with TRBJ2-7; a possible D gene is TRBD1 (6 bases). Germline values: CDR1 SQVTM, CDR2 ANQGSEA. The CDR3 consists of 11 residues. Deletions cut 6 bases from V and 4 bases from J, with 10 bases between. The CDR3 bases are TGCAGCGTGCAGGGGTCTTACGAGCAGTACTTC. Amino acid sequence: CSVQGSYEQYF.

The sample holds many counts of this clone. The chain joins TRBV9 to TRBJ2-1, with TRBD2 matching 10 bases. After removal of 4 bases from V and 10 bases from J, the junction contained 14 bases not matched to a gene. The CDR3 covers 16 residues. Germline CDR1 reads SGDLS; CDR2 reads YYNGEE. CDR3 protein: CASSTEGLAGVTEQFF. CDR3 bases: TGTGCCAGCAGCACAGAGGGCCTAGCGGGAGTAACGGAGCAGTTCTTC. The variable domain in full, completed from reference TRBV9 and TRBJ2-1, reads DSGVTQTPKHLITATGQRVTLRCSPRSGDLSVYWYQQSLDQGLQFLIQYYNGEERAKGNILERFSAQQFPDLHSELNLSSLELGDSALYFCASSTEGLAGVTEQFFGPGTRLTVL.

This clone was seen at least ten times. The chain joins TRBV4-1 to TRBJ2-1; D might be TRBD2 (6 bases). This CDR3 is built from 14 residues. Germline V lookup: CDR1 MGHRA, CDR2 YSYEKL. V was shortened by 6 bases and J by 0 bases, with 9 bases between the two germline ends. This CDR3 reads CASSSGDSYNEQFF. The CDR3, as DNA: TGCGCCAGCAGTAGCGGAGACTCCTACAATGAGCAGTTCTTC.

The chain joins TRBV18 to TRBJ1-2; a weak D match, TRBD1 (5 bases). Germline CDR1 reads KGHSH; CDR2 reads LQKENI. With 8 bases removed from V and 7 bases from J, the gap between germline ends came to 20 bases. The CDR3 is 14 residues long. Written as DNA, the CDR3 is TGTGCCAGCGAACTTAACAAAGGGGCGACTGGCTACACCTTC. Protein sequence: CASELNKGATGYTF.

In its sample, this clone was seen a few times. CDR3 coding DNA: TGTGCCAGCAGGTTTGGGACAGGGGGCGATCAGCCCCAGCATTTT. Protein sequence: CASRFGTGGDQPQHF. V is TRBV28 and J is TRBJ1-5; TRBD1 agrees at 12 bases. Germline CDR1 reads MDHEN; CDR2 reads SYDVKM. V gave up 6 bases and J gave up 5 bases; unmatched junction bases: 5. The CDR3 length is 15 residues.

This chain links TRBV5-4 with TRBJ1-1; tentative D call: TRBD1 (5 bases). CDR1 and CDR2 from the germline V gene are SGHNT and YYREEE (reference sequence). The CDR3 sequence is 13 residues long. Deletions cut 0 bases from V and 5 bases from J, with 8 bases between. This chain's CDR3 is CASSLAGPTEAFF. CDR3 nucleotides: TGTGCCAGCAGCTTGGCAGGGCCAACTGAAGCTTTCTTT.

This clone was counted between two and nine times. This chain connects TRBV18 to TRBJ2-5; D unclear. The V and J ends lost 0 bases and 4 bases respectively, with 9 bases between them. From germline, CDR1 is KGHSH and CDR2 LQKENI. The CDR3 length is 14 residues. The chain's CDR3 is CASSPPYEPETQYF. CDR3 in DNA: TGTGCCAGCTCACCACCGTACGAGCCAGAGACCCAGTACTTC. The full variable domain, with the rest looked up from reference TRBV18 and TRBJ2-5, is NAGVMQNPRHLVRRRGQEARLRCSPMKGHSHVYWYRQLPEEGLKFMVYLQKENIIDESGMPKERFSAEFPKEGPSILRIQQVVRGDSAAYFCASSPPYEPETQYFGPGTRLLVL.

CDR3 in DNA: TGTGCCAGCAGAGTCACGAGGGAGACGTCCAATGAGCAGTTCTTC. Its translation is CASRVTRETSNEQFF. V and J are TRBV21-1 and TRBJ2-1; the table gives TRBD2 as D, unverified against the DNA. TRBV21-1 is shown as a pseudogene. CDR3 size: 15 residues.

This chain joins TRBV7-9 and TRBJ1-4; no definite D call. Between the trimmed V and J ends, which lost 5 bases and 8 bases, there was a span of 18 bases. CDR1 and CDR2 (germline): SEHNR, FQNEAQ (reference sequence). The length of the CDR3 is 15 residues. This chain's CDR3 is CASSPGGVGNEKLFF. The CDR3, as DNA: TGTGCCAGCAGCCCTGGCGGGGTAGGGAACGAAAAACTGTTTTTT.

This clone was detected only a few times. V and J are TRBV4-1 and TRBJ1-5; D ambiguous. CDR1 and CDR2 from the germline V gene are MGHRA and YSYEKL. Deletions cut 1 base from V and 4 bases from J, with 14 bases between. The CDR3 has 16 residues. The CDR3 reads CASSQALANFNQPQHF. DNA of the CDR3: TGCGCCAGCAGCCAAGCCCTGGCCAATTTTAATCAGCCCCAGCATTTT.

The chain carries TRBV27 and TRBJ1-2; D unclear. Deletions cut 2 bases from V and 0 bases from J, with 19 bases between. The CDR3 runs to 18 residues. Germline-derived CDR1 and CDR2 are MNHEY and SMNVEV (reference sequence). The DNA of the CDR3 is TGTGCCAGCAGTTTAATTGGAGCTAGAGACTCCGCTAACTATGGCTACACCTTC. It translates to CASSLIGARDSANYGYTF.

This clone was found a few times. The chain carries TRBV28 and TRBJ2-7; perhaps TRBD2 as D (7 bases). Germline CDR1 reads MDHEN; CDR2 reads SYDVKM. Deletions cut 4 bases from V and 2 bases from J, with 12 bases between. The CDR3 extends over 14 amino acids. CDR3 loop: CASSYGGRPYEQYF. CDR3 sequence (DNA): TGTGCCAGCAGTTACGGGGGGCGACCCTACGAGCAGTACTTC.

The V gene is TRBV7-2, the J gene TRBJ2-7; 9 bases agree with TRBD2. Germline V gene data show CDR1 as SGHTA and CDR2 as FQGNSA. V shed 1 base and J 5 bases; nucleotides not matched to a gene: 6. This CDR3 contains 15 residues. The CDR3 loop reads CASSLGLAGTNEQYF. CDR3 sequence (DNA): TGTGCCAGCAGCTTAGGGCTAGCGGGAACCAACGAGCAGTACTTC.

This clone showed up just a few times. This sequence joins TRBV6-6 and TRBJ2-5, with TRBD1 matching 7 bases. CDR3 length: 13 amino acids. J lost 5 bases, V lost 5 bases, and 5 bases had no gene match. The germline V gene encodes CDR1 MNHNY and CDR2 SVGAGI (reference sequence). The DNA of the CDR3 is TGTGCCAGCAGTACGACAGGGAAGGAGACCCAGTACTTC. Translated: CASSTTGKETQYF.

As regards this clone: Distinct nucleotide sequences in the sample also encode this CDR3. CDR3 bases: TGTGCCAGCAGTGCTGGGACTAGCGGCTACGAGCAGTACTTC. It specifies CASSAGTSGYEQYF. V and J are TRBV25-1 and TRBJ2-7; 11 nucleotides match TRBD2. J was trimmed by 3 bases and V by 4 bases; bases with no gene match: 2. This CDR3 region has 14 residues. Germline V CDR1 and CDR2: MGHDK, SYGVNS.

The chain employs TRBV7-9 and TRBJ2-5; TRBD1 matches 7 bases. V trimming: 3 bases; J trimming: 5 bases; junction bases outside the gene matches: 9. This CDR3 contains 15 residues. Germline V lookup: CDR1 SEHNR, CDR2 FQNEAQ (reference sequence). CDR3 coding DNA: TGTGCCAGCAGCTTCTCTACAGGGGTGGTGGAGACCCAGTACTTC. This gives the protein CASSFSTGVVETQYF.

The V call is TRBV7-8, the J call TRBJ1-2; 8 bases are shared with TRBD1. The CDR3 is made up of 13 amino acids. After removal of 5 bases from V and 6 bases from J, the junction contained 5 bases not matched to a gene. CDR1 and CDR2 from the germline V gene are SGHVS and FQNEAQ. The CDR3 spells CASSRSTGDGYTF. CDR3 coding DNA: TGTGCCAGCAGCCGCTCGACAGGGGATGGCTACACCTTC.

V usage is TRBV7-2 and J usage is TRBJ2-7; 7 positions match TRBD1. The CDR3 extends over 13 amino acids. The junction had 7 bases not matched to a gene; V was cut back by 8 bases and J by 3 bases. Germline V gene sequence: CDR1 SGHTA, CDR2 FQGNSA. This CDR3 is CASALGQLYEQYF. The CDR3 nucleotides read TGTGCCAGCGCCTTGGGACAGCTCTACGAGCAGTACTTC.

The chain has TRBV7-2 and TRBJ2-1, with 7 bases identical to TRBD2. CDR1 SGHTA and CDR2 FQGNSA come from the germline V gene. The CDR3 runs 14 residues. The J segment lost 4 bases and the V segment lost 4 bases, leaving 4 bases of the junction unmatched. Here the CDR3 DNA reads TGTGCCAGCAGCTCTTTAGCGGGTTACAATGAGCAGTTCTTC. Protein sequence: CASSSLAGYNEQFF.

V gene TRBV7-2 combines with J gene TRBJ2-2, with no clear D. The V end was cut by 4 bases, the J end by 4 bases, with 10 bases between. CDR1 is SGHTA and CDR2 is FQGNSA in the germline V gene. The CDR3 sequence is 14 residues long. The CDR3 DNA sequence: TGTGCCAGCAGCTACATTCGCGGCACCGGGGAGCTGTTTTTT. This sequence encodes CASSYIRGTGELFF.

The chain employs TRBV6-4 and TRBJ2-6; TRBD1 matches at 9 bases. The germline V gene has CDR1 MRHNA and CDR2 SNTAGT. The CDR3 runs to 17 residues. With 0 bases clipped from V and 0 bases from J, the junction kept 0 bases outside the gene matches. CDR3 residues: CASSDSGQGSGANVLTF. The CDR3 DNA sequence: TGTGCCAGCAGTGACTCGGGACAGGGCTCTGGGGCCAACGTCCTGACTTTC.

The chain uses TRBV27 and TRBJ2-7; 9 positions match TRBD1. The germline V gene has CDR1 MNHEY and CDR2 SMNVEV (reference sequence). With V trimmed by 5 bases and J by 5 bases, 10 bases remained unmatched. The CDR3 extends over 15 amino acids. The DNA of the CDR3 is TGTGCCAGCAGTCCGAGGGGACAGGGAAAGGACGAGCAGTACTTC. Translating gives CASSPRGQGKDEQYF.

This clone showed up just a few times. The CDR3 DNA follows: TGTGCCAGCAGTTTAGTTATCCAAGAGACCCAGTACTTC. Its translation is CASSLVIQETQYF. The chain carries TRBV27 and TRBJ2-5; D call uncertain. V lost 2 bases and J lost 1, with 5 bases in between. The CDR3 is 13 residues long. The germline V gene has CDR1 MNHEY and CDR2 SMNVEV (reference sequence).

The CDR3 bases are TGTGCCAGCTCACTTACTGGACAGGGAACCCAGCCCCAGCATTTT. It specifies CASSLTGQGTQPQHF. The rearrangement links TRBV18 to TRBJ1-5; 8 bases fit TRBD1. Trimming removed 4 bases from V and 7 bases from J; junction bases left unmatched: 9. Germline V gives CDR1 KGHSH, CDR2 LQKENI. The CDR3 length is 15 residues.

V gene TRBV23-1 combines with J gene TRBJ1-1; TRBD1 might be the D (6 bases). TRBV23-1 is sorted into the ORF group, with uncertain function. The CDR3 extends over 18 amino acids. Between the trimmed V and J ends, which lost 0 bases and 5 bases, there was a span of 22 bases. CDR3 region: CASSQSGGRGVGCTEAFF. The CDR3 bases are TGCGCCAGCAGTCAATCAGGTGGGAGGGGGGTAGGTTGTACTGAAGCTTTCTTT.

The genes are TRBV6-6 and TRBJ2-1; TRBD2 matches at 13 bases. J was trimmed by 7 bases and V by 7 bases; bases with no gene match: 7. Germline CDR1 reads MNHNY; CDR2 reads SVGAGI (reference sequence). This CDR3 is built from 15 residues. Here the CDR3 reads CASKITSGRGNEQFF. CDR3 nucleotide sequence: TGTGCCAGCAAGATAACTAGCGGGAGGGGGAATGAGCAGTTCTTC.

This clone showed up just a few times. The chain employs TRBV30 and TRBJ1-5; D not certain. Trimming pared 0 bases from V and 2 bases from J, leaving 5 bases between. This CDR3 comprises 13 residues. The germline V gene has CDR1 GTSNPN and CDR2 SVGIG (reference sequence). The DNA for the CDR3 is TGTGCCTGGAGTGTGGAGGGCAATCAGCCCCAGCATTTT. It specifies CAWSVEGNQPQHF.